This T cell receptor beta chain derives from a study of immune heterogeneity within non-small cell lung tumors. The TCR beta CDR3 region underwent multiplex PCR amplification with 32 V and 13 J primers. TCRdb re-derived calls from the multiplex PCR reads in MiXCR, one entry per CDR3 protein. There are approximately 3,100 distinct CDR3 sequences in the sample; 27% occur only once, and 8.5% to 12% lies in the top ten. As to this clonotype: Its antigen is not known.

Bulk tumor genomic DNA served as template, at around 600 ng per sample. Several far-apart biopsies were taken per primary tumor during surgery. With untreated, newly diagnosed non-small cell lung cancer, the patients went on to undergo curative surgery. The study drew donors from newly diagnosed non-small cell lung cancer patients having surgery with curative intent. Overall study results and limits: A moderate but significant correlation was found, linking local T-cell clonality with local tumor mutational burden (R about 0.32). For the most part, the T-cell receptor beta clonotypes present at high frequency were distinct from one individual patient to the next. Within a patient, dominant CDR3 beta clonotypes were shared across sites, though different locations had unique frequent clones.

V lost 6 bases to trimming and J lost 5 bases, with 17 bases between them. This CDR3 has 16 amino acids. Germline V gene data show CDR1 as MNHNS and CDR2 as SASEGT. This chain links TRBV6-1 with TRBJ1-6, with D possibly TRBD1 on 5 matching bases. The sequenced sample was lung tumor tissue. The receptor was derived from a man aged 60-69 years with non-small cell lung cancer. The CDR3 protein is CASSTGGANNNSPLHF. The DNA of the CDR3 is TGTGCCAGCAGCACCGGGGGTGCTAATAATAATTCACCCCTCCACTTT.